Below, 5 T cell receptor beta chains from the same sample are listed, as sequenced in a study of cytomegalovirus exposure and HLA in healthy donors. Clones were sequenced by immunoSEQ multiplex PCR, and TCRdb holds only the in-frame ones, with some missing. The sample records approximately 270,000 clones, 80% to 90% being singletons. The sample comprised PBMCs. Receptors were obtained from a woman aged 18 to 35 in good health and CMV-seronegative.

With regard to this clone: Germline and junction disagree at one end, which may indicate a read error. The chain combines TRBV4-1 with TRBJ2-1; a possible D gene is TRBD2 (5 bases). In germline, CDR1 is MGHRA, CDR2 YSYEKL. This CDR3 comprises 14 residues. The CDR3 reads CASSQEETNPFLVF. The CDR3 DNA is TGCGCCAGCAGCCAAGAAGAGACTAACCCCTTCCTAGTCTTC.

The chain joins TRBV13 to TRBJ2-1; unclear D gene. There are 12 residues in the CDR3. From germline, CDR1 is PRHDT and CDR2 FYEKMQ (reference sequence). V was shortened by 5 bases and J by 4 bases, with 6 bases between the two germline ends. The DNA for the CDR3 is TGTGCCAGCAGCCCGGGTTACAATGAGCAGTTCTTC. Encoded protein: CASSPGYNEQFF.

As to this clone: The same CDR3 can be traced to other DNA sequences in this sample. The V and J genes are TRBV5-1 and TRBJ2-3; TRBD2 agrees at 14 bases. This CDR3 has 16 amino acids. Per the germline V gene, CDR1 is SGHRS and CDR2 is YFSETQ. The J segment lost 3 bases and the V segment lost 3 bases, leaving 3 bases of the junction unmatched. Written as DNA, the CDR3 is TGCGCCAGCAGCTCCGGGACTAGCGGGGGAACAGATACGCAGTATTTT. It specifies CASSSGTSGGTDTQYF.

CDR3 nucleotides: TGCGCCAGCTCGCCGGGACTAGCGGGACGGGGTGAGCAGTTCTTC. Residues: CASSPGLAGRGEQFF. The rearrangement joins TRBV5-1 to TRBJ2-1; TRBD2 aligns across 13 bases. From germline, CDR1 is SGHRS and CDR2 YFSETQ. Trimming took 7 bases from V and 9 from J; bases not matched to a gene: 10. The CDR3 has 15 amino acids.

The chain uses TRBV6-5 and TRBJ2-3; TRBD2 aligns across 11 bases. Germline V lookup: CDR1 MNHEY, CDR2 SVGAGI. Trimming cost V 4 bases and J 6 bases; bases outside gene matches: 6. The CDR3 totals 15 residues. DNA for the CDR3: TGTGCCAGCAGTTCAACTAGCGGGGGTGGGGATACGCAGTATTTT. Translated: CASSSTSGGGDTQYF.